This T cell receptor (beta chain) was obtained from a study of blood T cell repertoires in COVID-19. Study-wide context: From the United States, Italy and Spain came samples of acute and convalescent COVID-19. T cells, B-cell-depleted T cells, or PBMCs provided the cDNA or gDNA that served as material.

Original data processing: Amplifying reference gene primers gave estimates of nucleated cell counts. Sequenced by immunoSEQ multiplex PCR; TCRdb stores in-frame clones only, minus some. That table is the source of V, J and clone size, and D and trimming were worked out from the DNA. The table has 250,000 to 350,000 clones, about nine tenths seen once. The J segment lost 0 bases and the V segment lost 4 bases, leaving 8 bases of the junction unmatched. Germline values: CDR1 KGHDR, CDR2 SFDVKD. This CDR3 has 18 residues. The TCR was taken from a woman in her 50s who had recovered from COVID-19. This sequence joins TRBV24-1 and TRBJ2-6, with 7 nucleotides matching TRBD1. Material for sequencing was peripheral blood. The CDR3 sequence: CATSDPTGAISGANVLTF. The CDR3 DNA reads TGTGCCACCAGTGACCCTACAGGGGCCATCTCTGGGGCCAACGTCCTGACTTTC.